Listed here is a single T cell receptor beta chain. The table came from immunoSEQ multiplex PCR; TCRdb's copy has only in-frame clones and leaves some out. The data show over 250,000 clones, 75% to 95% seen once. This CDR3 is built from 16 residues. Germline V gives CDR1 LNHNV, CDR2 YYDKDF (reference sequence). The V and J ends lost 3 bases and 0 bases respectively, with 12 bases between them. The sample belongs to a study of blood T cell repertoires in COVID-19. The sequence came from a young woman who had recovered from COVID-19. V and J are TRBV15 and TRBJ2-1; possible D gene TRBD2, 5 bases. The sample consisted of PBMCs or T cells enriched from blood (not recorded which). The CDR3: CATSSVGLSSYNEQFF. In nucleotides, the CDR3 is TGTGCCACCAGCAGCGTAGGACTGAGCTCCTACAATGAGCAGTTCTTC.